This TCR beta chain came from a study of T-cell reconstitution after alpha-beta-depleted transplantation in children. Germline CDR1 reads SGHTA; CDR2 reads FQGTGA. This CDR3 spans 15 amino acids. Unmatched junction bases numbered 8, after V lost 5 bases and J lost 6 bases. Preparation of the TCRbeta library involved a method that used unique molecular identifiers. MiXCR, run by TCRdb on the PCR reads, gives a single entry per CDR3 protein. The profile shows approximately 93,000 distinct CDR3 sequences, approximately 8.4% of them singletons. This clonotype was obtained from a human donor who donated a stem cell graft to a child with congenital amegakaryocytic thrombocytopenia. Material: PBMCs from the stem cell graft donor, obtained from the stem cell graft. The rearrangement links TRBV7-3 to TRBJ2-1, with 9 bases aligning to TRBD2. CDR3 region: CASSKLAGPTNEQFF. CDR3 nucleotides: TGTGCCAGCAGCAAACTAGCGGGTCCTACCAATGAGCAGTTCTTC.